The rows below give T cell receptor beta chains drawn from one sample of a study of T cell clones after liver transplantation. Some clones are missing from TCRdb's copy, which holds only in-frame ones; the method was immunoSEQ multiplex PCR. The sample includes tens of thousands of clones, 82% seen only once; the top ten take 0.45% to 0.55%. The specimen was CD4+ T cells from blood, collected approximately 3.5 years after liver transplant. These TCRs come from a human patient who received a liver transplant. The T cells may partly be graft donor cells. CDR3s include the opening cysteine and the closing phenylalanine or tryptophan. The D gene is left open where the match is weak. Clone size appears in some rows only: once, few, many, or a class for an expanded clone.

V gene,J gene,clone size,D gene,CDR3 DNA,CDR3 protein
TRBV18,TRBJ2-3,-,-,TGTGCCAGCTCACCACAACCCCCCGAGGTCGCAGATACGCAGTATTTT,CASSPQPPEVADTQYF
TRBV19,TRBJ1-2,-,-,TGTGCCAGTAGTATTATAGACGGGCCGAACTATGGCTACACCTTC,CASSIIDGPNYGYTF
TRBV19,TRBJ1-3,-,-,TGTGCCAGTAGCCTCCACAGGACTGGAAACACCATATATTTT,CASSLHRTGNTIYF
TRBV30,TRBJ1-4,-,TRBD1,TGTGCCTGGAACAGGGACAGCTTCATGGAACTGTTTTTT,CAWNRDSFMELFF
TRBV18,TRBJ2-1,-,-,TGTGCCAGCTCCCCCCTCTTGCTGGAGAATGAGCAGTTCTTC,CASSPLLLENEQFF
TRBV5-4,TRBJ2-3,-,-,TGTGCCAGCATCTCGAGCACAGATACGCAGTATTTT,CASISSTDTQYF
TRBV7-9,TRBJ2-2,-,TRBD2,TGTGCCAGCAGCTTGGGCGGGACTAGCGGCACCGGGGAGCTGTTTTTT,CASSLGGTSGTGELFF
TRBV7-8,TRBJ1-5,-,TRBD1,TGTGCCAGCAGCCGTGACAGGGTACGGAATCAGCCCCAGCATTTT,CASSRDRVRNQPQHF
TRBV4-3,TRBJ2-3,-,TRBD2,TGCGCCAGCAGCCAACGAGTCCCTCCTAGCGGGATAGCTGATACGCAGTATTTT,CASSQRVPPSGIADTQYF
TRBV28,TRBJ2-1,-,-,TGTGCCAGCAGTACCCCTCAACATGAGCAGTTCTTC,CASSTPQHEQFF
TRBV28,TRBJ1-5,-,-,TGTGCCAGCAGTTTGGAGGGGGGTTTTAGCAATCAGCCCCAGCATTTT,CASSLEGGFSNQPQHF
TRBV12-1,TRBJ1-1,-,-,TGTGCCAGCAGCCGTACAGTAAAGAGGAACACTGAAGCTTTCTTT,CASSRTVKRNTEAFF
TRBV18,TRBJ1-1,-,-,TGTGCCAGCTCTCCCCCGAGCCTCATGAACACTGAAGCTTTCTTT,CASSPPSLMNTEAFF
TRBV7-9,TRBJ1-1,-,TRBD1,TGTGCCAGCAGCTCCCTGGGGGGGACAGGGGGCAAGGTCGGCACTGAAGCTTTCTTT,CASSSLGGTGGKVGTEAFF
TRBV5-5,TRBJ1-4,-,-,TGTGCCAGCAGCTTGGGGGCGTTGGGAGGGAATGAAAAACTGTTTTTT,CASSLGALGGNEKLFF
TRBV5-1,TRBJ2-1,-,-,TGCGCCAGCAGCCCCGGCGGCTTTTTCTACAATGAGCAGTTCTTC,CASSPGGFFYNEQFF
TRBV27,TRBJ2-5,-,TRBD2,TGTGCCAGCAGTTCCCGGGCTAGCGGGCTCCTGGAGACCCAGTACTTC,CASSSRASGLLETQYF
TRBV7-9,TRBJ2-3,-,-,TGTGCCAGCAGCTTGGGTGGCCCAGCCACAGATACGCAGTATTTT,CASSLGGPATDTQYF
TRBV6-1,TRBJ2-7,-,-,TGTGCCAGCAGTGTACTAACACAGGTACCCTACGAGCAGTACTTC,CASSVLTQVPYEQYF
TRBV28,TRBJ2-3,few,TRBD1,TGTGCCAGCAGTCCCCAACCGGGACAGCTCACAGATACGCAGTATTTT,CASSPQPGQLTDTQYF